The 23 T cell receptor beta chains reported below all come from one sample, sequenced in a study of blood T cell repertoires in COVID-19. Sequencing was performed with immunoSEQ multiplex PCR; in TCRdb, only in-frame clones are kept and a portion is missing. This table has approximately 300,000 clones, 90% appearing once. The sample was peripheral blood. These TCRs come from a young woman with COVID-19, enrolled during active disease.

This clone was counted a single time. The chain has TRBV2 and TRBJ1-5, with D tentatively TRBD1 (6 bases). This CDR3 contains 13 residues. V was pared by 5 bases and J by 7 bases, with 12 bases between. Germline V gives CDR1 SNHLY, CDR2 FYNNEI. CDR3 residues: CASSWGGQQPQHF. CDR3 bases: TGTGCCAGCAGTTGGGGGGGGCAACAGCCCCAGCATTTT.

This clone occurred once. CDR3: CAWGVRQGGEQYF. The CDR3 DNA follows: TGTGCCTGGGGGGTCCGGCAGGGAGGCGAGCAGTACTTC. The chain is built from TRBV30 and TRBJ2-7, with a tentative D call TRBD2 (6 bases). Germline V gene sequence: CDR1 GTSNPN, CDR2 SVGIG (reference sequence). The CDR3 contains 13 residues. Trimming pared 5 bases from V and 6 bases from J, leaving 17 bases between.

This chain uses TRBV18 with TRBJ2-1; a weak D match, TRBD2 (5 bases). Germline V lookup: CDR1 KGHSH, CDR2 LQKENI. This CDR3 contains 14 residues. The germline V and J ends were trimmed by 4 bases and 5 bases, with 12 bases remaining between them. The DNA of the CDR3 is TGTGCCAGCTCACTGGACTCCTGGGACAATGAGCAGTTCTTC. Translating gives CASSLDSWDNEQFF.

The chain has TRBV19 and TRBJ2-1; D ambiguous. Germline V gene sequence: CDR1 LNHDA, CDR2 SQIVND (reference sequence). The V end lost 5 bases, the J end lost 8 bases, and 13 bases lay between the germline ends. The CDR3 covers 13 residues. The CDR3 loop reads CASSLAFPDEQFF. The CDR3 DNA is TGTGCCAGTAGTTTAGCCTTCCCGGATGAGCAGTTCTTC. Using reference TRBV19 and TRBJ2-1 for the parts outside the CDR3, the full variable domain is DGGITQSPKYLFRKEGQNVTLSCEQNLNHDAMYWYRQDPGQGLRLIYYSQIVNDFQKGDIAEGYSVSREKKESFPLTVTSAQKNPTAFYLCASSLAFPDEQFFGPGTRLTVL.

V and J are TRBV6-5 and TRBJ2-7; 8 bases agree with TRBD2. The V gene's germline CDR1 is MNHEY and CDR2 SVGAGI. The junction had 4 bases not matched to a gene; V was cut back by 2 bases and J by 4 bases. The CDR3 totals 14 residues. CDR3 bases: TGTGCCAGCAGTTACGGGACTAGTGCTTACGAGCAGTACTTC. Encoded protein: CASSYGTSAYEQYF.

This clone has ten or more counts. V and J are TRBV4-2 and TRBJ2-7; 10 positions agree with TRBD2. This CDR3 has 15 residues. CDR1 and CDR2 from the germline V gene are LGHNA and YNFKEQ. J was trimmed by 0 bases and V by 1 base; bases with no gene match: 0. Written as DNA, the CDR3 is TGTGCCAGCAGCCAAGGACTAGCGGGCTCCTACGAGCAGTACTTC. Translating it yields CASSQGLAGSYEQYF.

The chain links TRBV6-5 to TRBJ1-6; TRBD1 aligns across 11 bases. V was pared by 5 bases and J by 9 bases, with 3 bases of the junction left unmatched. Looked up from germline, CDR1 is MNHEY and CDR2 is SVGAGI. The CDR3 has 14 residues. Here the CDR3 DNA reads TGTGCCAGCAGTACGGGACAGGGGGTTTCACCCCTCCACTTT. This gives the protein CASSTGQGVSPLHF.

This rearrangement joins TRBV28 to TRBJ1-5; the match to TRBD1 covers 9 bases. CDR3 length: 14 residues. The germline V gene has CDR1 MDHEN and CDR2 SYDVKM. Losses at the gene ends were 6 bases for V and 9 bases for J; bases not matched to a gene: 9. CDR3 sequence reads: CASRTGTGTRPQHF. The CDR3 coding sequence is TGTGCCAGCAGGACCGGGACAGGGACCCGGCCCCAGCATTTT.

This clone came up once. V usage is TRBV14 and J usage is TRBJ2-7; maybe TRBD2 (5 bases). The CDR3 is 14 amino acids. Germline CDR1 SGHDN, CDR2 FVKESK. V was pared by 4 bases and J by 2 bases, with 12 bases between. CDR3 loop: CASSPGLTTYEQYF. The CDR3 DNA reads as TGTGCCAGCAGCCCAGGACTCACCACCTACGAGCAGTACTTC.

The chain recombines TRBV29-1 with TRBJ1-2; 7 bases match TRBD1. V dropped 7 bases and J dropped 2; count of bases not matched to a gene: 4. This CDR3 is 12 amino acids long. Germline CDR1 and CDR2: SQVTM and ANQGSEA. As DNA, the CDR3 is TGCAGCGCTATGGACAGGAACTATGGCTACACCTTC. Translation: CSAMDRNYGYTF.

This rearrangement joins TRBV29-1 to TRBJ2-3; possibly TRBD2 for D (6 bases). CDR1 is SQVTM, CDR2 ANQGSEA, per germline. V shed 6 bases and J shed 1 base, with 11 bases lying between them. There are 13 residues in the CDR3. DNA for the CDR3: TGCAGCGTGACGGGGAGGCGCACAGATACGCAGTATTTT. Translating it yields CSVTGRRTDTQYF.

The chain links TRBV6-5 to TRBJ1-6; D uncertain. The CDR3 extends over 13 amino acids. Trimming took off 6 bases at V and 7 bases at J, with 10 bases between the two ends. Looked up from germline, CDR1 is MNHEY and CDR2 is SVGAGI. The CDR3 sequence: CASRSYPNSPLHF. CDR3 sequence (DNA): TGTGCCAGCAGGTCTTATCCGAATTCACCCCTCCACTTT.

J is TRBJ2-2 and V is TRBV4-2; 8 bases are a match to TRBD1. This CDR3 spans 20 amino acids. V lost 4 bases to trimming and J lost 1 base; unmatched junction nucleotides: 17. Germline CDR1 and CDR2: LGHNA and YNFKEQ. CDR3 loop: CASSPRSAGQGMMNTGELFF. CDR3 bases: TGTGCCAGCAGCCCCCGAAGCGCCGGACAGGGAATGATGAACACCGGGGAGCTGTTTTTT.

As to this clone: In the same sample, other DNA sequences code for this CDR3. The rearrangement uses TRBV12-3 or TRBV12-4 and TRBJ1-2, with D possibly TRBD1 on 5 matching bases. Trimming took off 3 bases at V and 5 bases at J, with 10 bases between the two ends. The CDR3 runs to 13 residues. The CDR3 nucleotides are TGTGCCAGCAGTTTTGCAGGGTCGTATGGCTACACCTTC. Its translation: CASSFAGSYGYTF.

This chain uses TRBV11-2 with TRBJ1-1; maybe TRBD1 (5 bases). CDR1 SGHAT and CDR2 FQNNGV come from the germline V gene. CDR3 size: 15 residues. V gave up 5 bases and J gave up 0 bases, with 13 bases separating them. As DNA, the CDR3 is TGTGCCAGCAGCCCTAGAAGGGGCATGAACACTGAAGCTTTCTTT. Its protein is CASSPRRGMNTEAFF. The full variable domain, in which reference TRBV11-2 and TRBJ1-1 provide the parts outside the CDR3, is EAGVAQSPRYKIIEKRQSVAFWCNPISGHATLYWYQQILGQGPKLLIQFQNNGVVDDSQLPKDRFSAERLKGVDSTLKIQPAKLEDSAVYLCASSPRRGMNTEAFFGQGTRLTVV.

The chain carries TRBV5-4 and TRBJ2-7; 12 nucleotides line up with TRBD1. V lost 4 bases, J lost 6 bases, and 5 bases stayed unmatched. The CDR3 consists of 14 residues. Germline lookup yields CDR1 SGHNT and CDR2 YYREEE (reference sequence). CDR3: CASSAGTGGFEQYF. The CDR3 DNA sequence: TGTGCCAGCAGCGCCGGGACAGGGGGCTTCGAGCAGTACTTC. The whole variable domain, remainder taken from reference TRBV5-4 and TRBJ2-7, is ETGVTQSPTHLIKTRGQQVTLRCSSQSGHNTVSWYQQALGQGPQFIFQYYREEENGRGNFPPRFSGLQFPNYSSELNVNALELDDSALYLCASSAGTGGFEQYFGPGTRLTVT.

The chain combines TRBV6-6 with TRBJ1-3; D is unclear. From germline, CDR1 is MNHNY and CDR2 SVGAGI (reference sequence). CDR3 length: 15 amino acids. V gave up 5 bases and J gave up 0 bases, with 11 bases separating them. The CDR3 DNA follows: TGTGCCAGCAGTCTGACCGGGTTCTCTGGAAACACCATATATTTT. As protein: CASSLTGFSGNTIYF.

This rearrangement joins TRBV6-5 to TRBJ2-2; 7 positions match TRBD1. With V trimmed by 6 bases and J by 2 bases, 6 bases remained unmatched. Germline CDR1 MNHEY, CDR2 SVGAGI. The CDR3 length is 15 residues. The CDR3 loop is CASRMTGLNTGELFF. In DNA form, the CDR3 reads TGTGCCAGCAGGATGACAGGGCTAAACACCGGGGAGCTGTTTTTT.

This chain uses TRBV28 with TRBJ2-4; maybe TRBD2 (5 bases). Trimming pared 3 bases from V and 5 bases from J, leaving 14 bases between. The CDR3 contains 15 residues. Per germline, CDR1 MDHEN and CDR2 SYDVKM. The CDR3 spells CASSFIGLDENIQYF. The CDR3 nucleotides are TGTGCCAGCAGTTTTATTGGACTTGACGAAAACATTCAGTACTTC.

CDR3 sequence (DNA): TGTGCCAGCAGTCCCCGACAAACTAGCTCCTACAATGAGCAGTTCTTC. Protein sequence: CASSPRQTSSYNEQFF. The chain couples TRBV27 to TRBJ2-1; D perhaps matches TRBD2 (5 bases). The CDR3 totals 16 residues. Trimming removed 5 bases from V and 0 bases from J, with 14 bases in between. CDR1 and CDR2 from the germline V gene are MNHEY and SMNVEV (reference sequence).

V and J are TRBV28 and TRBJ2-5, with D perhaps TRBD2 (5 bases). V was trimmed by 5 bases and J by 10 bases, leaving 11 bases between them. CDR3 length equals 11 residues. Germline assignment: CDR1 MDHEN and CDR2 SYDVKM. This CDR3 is CASSLNRDQYF. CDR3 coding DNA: TGTGCCAGCAGTCTCAACCGGGACCAGTACTTC.

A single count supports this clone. CDR3 residues: CASSRPDSRTNEKLFF. Written as DNA, the CDR3 is TGTGCCAGTAGTCGACCGGACAGCCGAACTAATGAAAAACTGTTTTTT. This chain connects TRBV19 to TRBJ1-4, with a possible D match to TRBD1 (6 bases). V was trimmed by 5 bases and J by 1 base, leaving 14 bases between them. The CDR3 consists of 16 residues. The V gene's germline CDR1 is LNHDA and CDR2 SQIVND (reference sequence).

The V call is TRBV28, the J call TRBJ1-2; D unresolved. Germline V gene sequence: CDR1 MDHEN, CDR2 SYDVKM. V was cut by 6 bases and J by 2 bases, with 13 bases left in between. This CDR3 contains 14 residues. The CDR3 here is CASSPLGPNYGYTF. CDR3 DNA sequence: TGTGCCAGCAGCCCCCTTGGCCCAAACTATGGCTACACCTTC.